This is a list of T cell receptor beta chains from one sample in a study of shared clonotypes between healthy human individuals. Clones were sequenced by immunoSEQ multiplex PCR, and TCRdb holds only the in-frame ones, with some missing. The sample lists over 1.4 million clones, around 97% occurring once. Sequencing was carried out using naive CD4+ T cells sorted from blood. The receptors shown here come from a man younger than 45 in good health. CDR3s include the opening cysteine and the closing phenylalanine or tryptophan. Each record gives: J gene, V gene, clone size, D gene, CDR3 DNA, CDR3 protein. D genes are given only for firm matches. Size is stated for part of the rows, as once, few or many counts, or as a class when the clone is expanded.

TRBJ2-1	TRBV19	-	TRBD1	TGTGCCAGTAGTGCCCCGGGACAGGGGGCCTACAATGAGCAGTTCTTC	CASSAPGQGAYNEQFF
TRBJ2-1	TRBV5-1	-	-	TGCGCCAGCAGCATGTCCCTCGGGGCCGGGACCTACAATGAGCAGTTCTTC	CASSMSLGAGTYNEQFF
TRBJ1-4	TRBV5-1	-	-	TGCGCCAGCAGCTTGCAGGCAACAACAACTAATGAAAAACTGTTTTTT	CASSLQATTTNEKLFF
TRBJ2-6	TRBV7-9	once	-	TGTGCCAGCAGCTTATTCTCTGGGGCCAACGTCCTGACTTTC	CASSLFSGANVLTF
TRBJ1-4	TRBV7-9	-	-	TGTGCCAGCAGCAAGAGACAGTCAACTAATGAAAAACTGTTTTTT	CASSKRQSTNEKLFF
TRBJ2-7	TRBV28	-	-	TGTGCCAGCAGTTTGCTAGGGCCGCGCGAGCAGTACTTC	CASSLLGPREQYF
TRBJ2-5	TRBV7-2	-	TRBD1	TGTGCCAGCAGCTTAATTTCGGGACAGGGGTCAGAGACCCAGTACTTC	CASSLISGQGSETQYF
TRBJ2-3	TRBV27	once	-	TGTGCCAGCAGTTCCCCCGCCCCCGATACGCAGTATTTT	CASSSPAPDTQYF
TRBJ1-5	TRBV6-5	few	-	TGTGCCAGCAGCCCCGGCTACGGGGAGCCCCAGCATTTT	CASSPGYGEPQHF
TRBJ2-2	TRBV7-9	-	-	TGTGCCAGCCTTACGGGGAAAGGCACCGGGGAGCTGTTTTTT	CASLTGKGTGELFF
TRBJ2-3	TRBV28	-	TRBD2	TGTGCCAGCAGTCCCCTGACTAGCGCCCACACAGATACGCAGTATTTT	CASSPLTSAHTDTQYF
TRBJ2-6	TRBV6-1	once	TRBD1	TGTGCCAGCAGTGATGGACAGGGTTTGCCTTTCTCTGGGGCCAACGTCCTGACTTTC	CASSDGQGLPFSGANVLTF
TRBJ1-4	TRBV7-8	-	TRBD1	TGTGCCAGCAGCTTAAGGGGGCGCCGGGAAAAACTGTTTTTT	CASSLRGRREKLFF
TRBJ2-1	TRBV14	-	-	TGTGCCAGCAGCCGTTGGGACTACAATGAGCAGTTCTTC	CASSRWDYNEQFF
TRBJ2-3	TRBV28	-	-	TGTGTCTCCCAGGGAGGCGTGGGAGATACGCAGTATTTT	CVSQGGVGDTQYF
TRBJ2-4	TRBV5-4	-	TRBD1	TGTGCCAGCAGCTTTGACAGGGGGCTCAAAAACATTCAGTACTTC	CASSFDRGLKNIQYF
TRBJ1-4	TRBV2	-	-	TGTGCCAGCAGTGGACAGTTTAATGAAAAACTGTTTTTT	CASSGQFNEKLFF